Shown below are 10 T cell receptor beta chains from a single sample sequenced in a study of blood T cell repertoires in COVID-19. Produced via immunoSEQ multiplex PCR; TCRdb's table is partial and in-frame only. The repertoire includes around 270,000 clones, about 87% of them detected once, and 2% to 3% sits in the top ten. The sequenced material came from peripheral blood. The receptor set was obtained from a woman aged 45-65 years with acute or convalescent COVID-19.

The chain employs TRBV4-2 and TRBJ2-3; 10 bases map to TRBD2. J gave up 0 bases and V 0 bases, and 3 bases lay outside the gene matches. The CDR3 consists of 17 residues. Germline V lookup: CDR1 LGHNA, CDR2 YNFKEQ. The CDR3: CASSQDSTSGSTDTQYF. For the CDR3, the DNA is TGTGCCAGCAGCCAAGATTCGACTAGCGGGAGCACAGATACGCAGTATTTT.

This clone was found a few times. Different DNA sequences within this sample yield the same CDR3. The chain joins TRBV5-1 to TRBJ1-6; TRBD1 might be the D (5 bases). Per the germline V gene, CDR1 is SGHRS and CDR2 is YFSETQ. The CDR3 consists of 16 residues. V was clipped by 3 bases and J by 0 bases, with 10 bases between them. CDR3 in amino acids: CASSSQGSSYNSPLHF. Written as DNA, the CDR3 is TGCGCCAGCAGCTCTCAGGGAAGCTCCTATAATTCACCCCTCCACTTT.

Details on this clone: Other DNA sequences in this sample translate to the same CDR3. This CDR3 reads CSVEGTGGTEAFF. The CDR3 DNA sequence: TGCAGCGTTGAAGGGACAGGCGGCACTGAAGCTTTCTTT. This chain joins TRBV29-1 and TRBJ1-1; 7 bases agree with TRBD1. The CDR3 loop spans 13 amino acids. The germline CDR1 and CDR2 sequences are SQVTM and ANQGSEA. V shed 1 base and J 4 bases; nucleotides not matched to a gene: 3. The variable domain in full, completed from reference TRBV29-1 and TRBJ1-1, reads SAVISQKPSRDICQRGTSLTIQCQVDSQVTMMFWYRQQPGQSLTLIATANQGSEATYESGFVIDKFPISRPNLTFSTLTVSNMSPEDSSIYLCSVEGTGGTEAFFGQGTRLTVV.

V and J are TRBV7-2 and TRBJ2-3; D gene unclear. The CDR3 totals 13 residues. In germline, CDR1 is SGHTA, CDR2 FQGNSA. V shed 5 bases and J shed 2 bases, with 8 bases lying between them. As DNA, the CDR3 is TGTGCCAGCAGCATGGCGGTCACAGATACGCAGTATTTT. Translation: CASSMAVTDTQYF.

This chain links TRBV5-1 with TRBJ1-2; D is unclear. The CDR3 length is 12 residues. Trimming shortened V by 0 bases and J by 4 bases, and 4 bases separated the two germline ends. Looked up from germline, CDR1 is SGHRS and CDR2 is YFSETQ. DNA for the CDR3: TGCGCCAGCAGCTTGGGACTCTATGGCTACACCTTC. The encoded protein is CASSLGLYGYTF.

This clone was detected only a few times. V is TRBV5-1 and J is TRBJ2-7, with D perhaps matching TRBD2 (6 bases). CDR3 length: 14 residues. Germline CDR1 reads SGHRS; CDR2 reads YFSETQ. V gave up 0 bases and J gave up 3 bases, with 10 bases separating them. The CDR3 loop reads CASSLAAGNYEQYF. DNA for the CDR3: TGCGCCAGCAGCTTGGCGGCGGGGAACTACGAGCAGTACTTC.

This sequence joins TRBV30 and TRBJ2-1; 7 bases are shared with TRBD2. The V and J ends lost 4 bases and 0 bases, in that order; junction bases with no gene match: 12. The germline gives CDR1 GTSNPN, CDR2 SVGIG (reference sequence). The CDR3 sequence is 17 residues long. This CDR3 is CAWIFGSGLSSYNEQFF. The CDR3 region has the DNA TGTGCCTGGATTTTTGGTAGCGGGCTGAGCTCCTACAATGAGCAGTTCTTC.

This clone was seen once. J is TRBJ2-3 and V is TRBV6-5; 9 nucleotides align to TRBD1. Germline V CDR1 and CDR2: MNHEY, SVGAGI. There are 15 residues in the CDR3. After removal of 5 bases from V and 3 bases from J, the junction contained 6 bases not matched to a gene. This CDR3 reads CASSPRTGVTDTQYF. The CDR3 region has the DNA TGTGCCAGCAGTCCCCGGACAGGGGTTACAGATACGCAGTATTTT.

This clone was picked up one time. This chain connects TRBV27 to TRBJ2-3, with TRBD2 identical over 9 bases. The trim removed 3 bases at V and 5 bases at J, leaving 9 bases unmatched. Germline CDR1 reads MNHEY; CDR2 reads SMNVEV (reference sequence). The CDR3 contains 16 residues. This CDR3 is CASSFSIAGVRDTQYF. The DNA of the CDR3 is TGTGCCAGCAGTTTTTCTATAGCGGGAGTACGAGATACGCAGTATTTT.

This chain uses TRBV19 with TRBJ2-6; the D gene is possibly TRBD1 (7 bases). CDR3 length: 15 residues. Trimming cost V 11 bases and J 2 bases, with 16 bases left between them. CDR1 and CDR2 from the germline V gene are LNHDA and SQIVND (reference sequence). The CDR3 region is CAVTGRGAGANVLTF. The CDR3 coding sequence is TGTGCCGTTACGGGCAGGGGGGCTGGGGCCAACGTCCTGACTTTC.